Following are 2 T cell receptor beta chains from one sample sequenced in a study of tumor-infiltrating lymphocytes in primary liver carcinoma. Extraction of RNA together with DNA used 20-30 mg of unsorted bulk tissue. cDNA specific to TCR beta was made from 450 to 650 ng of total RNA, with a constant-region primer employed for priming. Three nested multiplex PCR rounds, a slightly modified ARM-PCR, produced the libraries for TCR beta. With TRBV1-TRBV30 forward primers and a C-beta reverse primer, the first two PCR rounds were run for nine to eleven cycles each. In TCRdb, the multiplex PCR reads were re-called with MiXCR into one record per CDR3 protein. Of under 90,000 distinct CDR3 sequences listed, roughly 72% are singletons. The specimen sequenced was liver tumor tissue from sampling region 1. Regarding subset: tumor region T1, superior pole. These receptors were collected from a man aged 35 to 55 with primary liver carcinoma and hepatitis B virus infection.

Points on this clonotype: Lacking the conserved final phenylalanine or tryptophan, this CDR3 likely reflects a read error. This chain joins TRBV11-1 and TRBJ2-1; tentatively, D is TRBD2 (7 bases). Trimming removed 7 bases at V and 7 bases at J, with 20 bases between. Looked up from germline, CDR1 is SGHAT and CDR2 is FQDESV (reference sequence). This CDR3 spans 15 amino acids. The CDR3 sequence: CASNKGGGSGNEQFV. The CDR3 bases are TGTGCCAGCAACAAGGGGGGCGGGAGTGGGAATGAGCAGTTCGTC.

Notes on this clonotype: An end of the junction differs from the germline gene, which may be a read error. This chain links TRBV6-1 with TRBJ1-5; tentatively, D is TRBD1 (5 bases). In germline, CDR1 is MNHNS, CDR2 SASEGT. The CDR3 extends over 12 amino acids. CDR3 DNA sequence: TGTGCTAGCACCCTGACGGGGACCCCACAGCATTTT. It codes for CASTLTGTPQHF.